Described below is a single TCR beta chain sequence and its context. Its antigen has not been determined. No base quality values were provided; no much bigger clone lies one nucleotide off. TCRbeta CDR3 regions were amplified from genomic DNA using the immunoSEQ Assay, a bias-controlled multiplex PCR. The authors' pipeline ran thus. The number of nucleated cells in each sample was estimated from the amplification of reference gene primers within the assay. Sequence reads were collapsed and filtered to measure the absolute abundance of every unique TCRbeta CDR3 rearrangement. Productive Simpson clonality was computed per sample as the square root of Simpson's diversity index over productive rearrangements. TCRdb mirrors the immuneACCESS table, restricted to in-frame sequences. Some clones are absent from its copies; in checked studies, under half trace to an unresolved V gene, and the reason for the others is unknown. Clone size and V and J calls were adopted from that table, with D and trimming inferred from the DNA. Within this sample are about 97,000 clones, with around 87% of them counted one time only. 15% of the sample is in the top ten clones.

The data derive from a study of blood T cell repertoires in COVID-19 (dated by TCRdb to about 2020). With regard to the full study: Samples covering the acute and convalescent phases of COVID-19 were provided by collaborators in the United States, Italy and Spain. Sample metadata almost always included a de-identified subject ID, COVID-19 status, age in years and sex. Samples came from the ongoing ImmuneRACE study (first 160 participants) plus 1,254 subjects from 6 global collaborators. The dataset comprised deeply sampled blood TCRbeta repertoires from subjects exposed to, actively infected with, or recovered from COVID-19. The repertoires were made available in a free public database intended to serve as a resource for research on the immune response to SARS-CoV-2. The prospective study material was composed of cDNA or gDNA derived from T cells, B-cell-depleted T cells, or PBMCs. HLA class I and class II types, where available, came from metadata supplied by the sample provider rather than from assay-based typing.

Broad study findings and their caveats: The amount of clinical and demographic metadata varied by source and participant and was provided uncurated.

Collaborating institutions collected whole blood in K2EDTA tubes following their own protocols. For TCRbeta analysis, collaborators shipped samples in one of three forms: frozen whole blood, isolated PBMCs, or DNA extracted from either of those sample types. Per the germline V gene (reference sequence), SGHAT is the CDR1 and FQDESV is the CDR2. Reading from cysteine to phenylalanine, the CDR3 counts 15 amino acids. Left in the record is the CDR3 DNA by itself, 45 bases read in frame from the first base. Deletion took 1 base off V and 9 bases off J, with a span of 13 bases between the germline ends. The source of this sequence is a human donor in a cohort sampled during active COVID-19. Sequenced: peripheral blood. The chain was built from TRBV11-1 and TRBJ1-6; a confident D gene designation cannot be given. The DNA sequence follows: TGTGCCAGCAGCTTAGGTGCCGACTCGGGTTCACCCCTCCACTTT. It specifies CASSLGADSGSPLHF.